This T cell receptor (beta chain) derives from a study of T cells after yellow fever vaccination. TCRdb re-analysed the 5' RACE reads in MiXCR, keeping a single row per CDR3 protein. The table shows more than 200,000 distinct CDR3 sequences, with around 3.5% occurring only once. The CDR3 runs to 16 residues. This clonotype was recorded many times. This rearrangement joins TRBV21-1 to TRBJ2-2; the D call of TRBD2 is as the table states it, not checked on the DNA. TRBV21-1 is termed a pseudogene. This specimen was PBMCs, taken 15 days after the yellow fever booster vaccination. This clonotype was sampled from a man younger than 35 who received the YFV17D yellow fever vaccine. Here the CDR3 reads CASSKALAGNTGELFF. The CDR3 DNA reads as TGTGCCAGCAGCAAAGCGCTAGCGGGGAACACCGGGGAGCTGTTTTTT.